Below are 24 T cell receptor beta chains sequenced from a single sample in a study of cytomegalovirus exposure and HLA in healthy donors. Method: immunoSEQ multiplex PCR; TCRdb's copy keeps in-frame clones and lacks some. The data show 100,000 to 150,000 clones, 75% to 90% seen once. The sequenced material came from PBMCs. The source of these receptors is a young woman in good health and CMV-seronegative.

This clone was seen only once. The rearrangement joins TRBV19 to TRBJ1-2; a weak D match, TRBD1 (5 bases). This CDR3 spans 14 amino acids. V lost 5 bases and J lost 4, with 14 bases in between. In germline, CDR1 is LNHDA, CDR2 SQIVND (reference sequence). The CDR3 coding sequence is TGTGCCAGTAGTTCGGGGGGTAGCAGCTATGGCTACACCTTC. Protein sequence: CASSSGGSSYGYTF.

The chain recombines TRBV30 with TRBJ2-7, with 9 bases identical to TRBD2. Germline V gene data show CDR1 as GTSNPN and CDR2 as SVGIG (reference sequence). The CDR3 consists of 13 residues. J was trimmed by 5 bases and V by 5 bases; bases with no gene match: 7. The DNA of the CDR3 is TGTGCCTGGTCCGGGACTAGCTTCAACGAGCAGTACTTC. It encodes CAWSGTSFNEQYF.

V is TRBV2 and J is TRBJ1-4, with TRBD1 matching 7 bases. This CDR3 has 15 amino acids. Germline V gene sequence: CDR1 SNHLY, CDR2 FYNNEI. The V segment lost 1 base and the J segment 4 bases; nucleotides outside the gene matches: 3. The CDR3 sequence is CASSEEGAVNEKLFF. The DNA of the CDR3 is TGTGCCAGCAGTGAAGAGGGGGCCGTTAATGAAAAACTGTTTTTT.

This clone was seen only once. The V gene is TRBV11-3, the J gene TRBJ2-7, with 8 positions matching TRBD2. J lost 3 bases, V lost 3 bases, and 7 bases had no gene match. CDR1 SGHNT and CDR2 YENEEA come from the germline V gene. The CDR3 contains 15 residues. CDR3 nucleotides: TGTGCCAGCAGCTTTGAAGCGGGAGAACACTACGAGCAGTACTTC. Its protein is CASSFEAGEHYEQYF.

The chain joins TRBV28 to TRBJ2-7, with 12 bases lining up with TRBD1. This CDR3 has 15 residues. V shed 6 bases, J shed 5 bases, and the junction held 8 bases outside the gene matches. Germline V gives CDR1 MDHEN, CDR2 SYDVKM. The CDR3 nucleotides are TGTGCCAGCAGCGTTCCGGGACAGGGGGCTCACGAGCAGTACTTC. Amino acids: CASSVPGQGAHEQYF.

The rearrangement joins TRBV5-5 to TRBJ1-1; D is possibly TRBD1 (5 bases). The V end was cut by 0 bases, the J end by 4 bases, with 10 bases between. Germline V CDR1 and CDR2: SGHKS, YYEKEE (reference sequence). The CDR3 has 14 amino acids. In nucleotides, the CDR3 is TGTGCCAGCAGCTTGGAGGGACTTGGCACTGAAGCTTTCTTT. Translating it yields CASSLEGLGTEAFF.

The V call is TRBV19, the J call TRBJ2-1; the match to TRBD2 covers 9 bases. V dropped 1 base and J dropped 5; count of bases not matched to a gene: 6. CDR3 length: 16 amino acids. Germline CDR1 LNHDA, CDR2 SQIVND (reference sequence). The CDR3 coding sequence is TGTGCCAGTAGTATAGCTGGCGGGAGGGGGAACAATGAGCAGTTCTTC. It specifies CASSIAGGRGNNEQFF.

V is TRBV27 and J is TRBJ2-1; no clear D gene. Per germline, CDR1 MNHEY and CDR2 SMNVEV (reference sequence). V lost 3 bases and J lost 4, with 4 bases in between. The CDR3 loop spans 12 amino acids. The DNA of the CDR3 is TGTGCCAGCAGTTTCAATTACAATGAGCAGTTCTTC. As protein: CASSFNYNEQFF.

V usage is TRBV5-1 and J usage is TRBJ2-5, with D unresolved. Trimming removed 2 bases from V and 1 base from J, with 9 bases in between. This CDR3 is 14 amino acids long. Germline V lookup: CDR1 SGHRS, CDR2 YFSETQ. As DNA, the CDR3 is TGCGCCAGCAGCTTCGGCGGCAGCCAAGAGACCCAGTACTTC. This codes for CASSFGGSQETQYF.

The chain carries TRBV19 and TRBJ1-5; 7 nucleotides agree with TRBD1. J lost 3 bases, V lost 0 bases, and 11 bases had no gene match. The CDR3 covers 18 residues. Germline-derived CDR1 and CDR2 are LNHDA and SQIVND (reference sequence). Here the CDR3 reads CASSIDLLGTVYNQPQHF. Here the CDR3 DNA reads TGTGCCAGTAGTATAGATCTATTAGGGACAGTATACAATCAGCCCCAGCATTTT.

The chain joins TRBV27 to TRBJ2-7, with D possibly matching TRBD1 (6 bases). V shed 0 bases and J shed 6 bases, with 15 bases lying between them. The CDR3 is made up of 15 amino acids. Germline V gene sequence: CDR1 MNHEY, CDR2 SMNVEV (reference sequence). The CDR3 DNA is TGTGCCAGCAGTTTATCCCCCAGGGGTGGAAGCGAGCAGTACTTC. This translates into CASSLSPRGGSEQYF.

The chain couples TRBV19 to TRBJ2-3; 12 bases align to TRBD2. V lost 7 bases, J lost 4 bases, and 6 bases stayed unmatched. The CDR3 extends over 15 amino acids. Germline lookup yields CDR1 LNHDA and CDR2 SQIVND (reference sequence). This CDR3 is CASNRLAGVPDTQYF. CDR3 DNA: TGTGCCAGTAACAGACTAGCGGGAGTTCCAGATACGCAGTATTTT.

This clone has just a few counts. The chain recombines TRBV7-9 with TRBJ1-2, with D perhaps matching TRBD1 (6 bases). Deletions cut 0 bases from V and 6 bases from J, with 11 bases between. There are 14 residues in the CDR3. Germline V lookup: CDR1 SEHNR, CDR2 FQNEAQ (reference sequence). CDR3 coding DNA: TGTGCCAGCAGCTTAGCGGGGGGGGCACATGGCTACACCTTC. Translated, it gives CASSLAGGAHGYTF.

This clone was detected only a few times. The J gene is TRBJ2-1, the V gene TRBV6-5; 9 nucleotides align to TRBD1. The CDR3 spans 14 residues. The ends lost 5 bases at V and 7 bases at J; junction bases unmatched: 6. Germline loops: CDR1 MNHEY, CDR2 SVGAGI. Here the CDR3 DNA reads TGTGCCAGCAGTCACCGGGACAGGGAGAATGAGCAGTTCTTC. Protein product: CASSHRDRENEQFF.

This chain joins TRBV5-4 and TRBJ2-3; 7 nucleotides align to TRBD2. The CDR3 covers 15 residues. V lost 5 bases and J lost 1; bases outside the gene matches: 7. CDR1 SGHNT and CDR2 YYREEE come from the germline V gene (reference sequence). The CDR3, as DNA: TGTGCCAGCAGATTAGCGGGCCACGGCACAGATACGCAGTATTTT. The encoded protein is CASRLAGHGTDTQYF. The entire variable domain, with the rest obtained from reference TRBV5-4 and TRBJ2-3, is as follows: ETGVTQSPTHLIKTRGQQVTLRCSSQSGHNTVSWYQQALGQGPQFIFQYYREEENGRGNFPPRFSGLQFPNYSSELNVNALELDDSALYLCASRLAGHGTDTQYFGPGTRLTVL.

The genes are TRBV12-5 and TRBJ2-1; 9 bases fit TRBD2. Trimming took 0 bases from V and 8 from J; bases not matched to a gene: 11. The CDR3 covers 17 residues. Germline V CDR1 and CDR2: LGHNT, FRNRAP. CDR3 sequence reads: CASGLVQGGRAADEQFF. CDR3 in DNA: TGTGCTAGTGGTTTGGTACAAGGCGGGAGGGCCGCGGATGAGCAGTTCTTC.

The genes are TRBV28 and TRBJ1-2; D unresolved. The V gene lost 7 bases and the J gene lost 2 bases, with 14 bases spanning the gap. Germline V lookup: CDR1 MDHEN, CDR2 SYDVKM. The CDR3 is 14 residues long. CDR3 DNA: TGTGCCAGCATCACTCCGAGTTTCAACTATGGCTACACCTTC. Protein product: CASITPSFNYGYTF.

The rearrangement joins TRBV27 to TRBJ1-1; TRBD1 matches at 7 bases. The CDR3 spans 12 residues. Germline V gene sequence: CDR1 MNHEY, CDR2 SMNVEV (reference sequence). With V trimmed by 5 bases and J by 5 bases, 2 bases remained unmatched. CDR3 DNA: TGTGCCAGCAGTGAACAGGGGACTGAAGCTTTCTTT. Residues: CASSEQGTEAFF.

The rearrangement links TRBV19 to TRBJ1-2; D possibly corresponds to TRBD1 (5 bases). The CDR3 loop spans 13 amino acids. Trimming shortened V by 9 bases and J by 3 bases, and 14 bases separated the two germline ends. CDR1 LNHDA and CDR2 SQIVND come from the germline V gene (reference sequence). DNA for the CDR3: TGTGCCAGCTCGGAGATAGGGGACTATGGCTACACCTTC. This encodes CASSEIGDYGYTF.

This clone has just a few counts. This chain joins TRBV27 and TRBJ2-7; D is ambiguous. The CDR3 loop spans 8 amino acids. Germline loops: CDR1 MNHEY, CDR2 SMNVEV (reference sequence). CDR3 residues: CPRVEQYF. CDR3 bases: TGTCCTCGCGTGGAGCAGTACTTC.

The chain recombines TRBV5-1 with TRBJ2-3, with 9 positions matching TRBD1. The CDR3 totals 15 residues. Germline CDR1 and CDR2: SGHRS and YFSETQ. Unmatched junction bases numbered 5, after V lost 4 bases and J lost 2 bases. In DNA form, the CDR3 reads TGCGCCAGCAGCCCGGGACAGGGACACACAGATACGCAGTATTTT. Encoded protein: CASSPGQGHTDTQYF. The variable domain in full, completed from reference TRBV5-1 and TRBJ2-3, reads KAGVTQTPRYLIKTRGQQVTLSCSPISGHRSVSWYQQTPGQGLQFLFEYFSETQRNKGNFPGRFSGRQFSNSRSEMNVSTLELGDSALYLCASSPGQGHTDTQYFGPGTRLTVL.

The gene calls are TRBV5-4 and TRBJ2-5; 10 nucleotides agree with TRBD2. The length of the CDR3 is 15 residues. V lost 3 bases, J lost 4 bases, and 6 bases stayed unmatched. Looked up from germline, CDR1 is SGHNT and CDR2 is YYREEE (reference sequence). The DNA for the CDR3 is TGTGCCAGCAGCTCGGTAGCGGGAGGATCAGAGACCCAGTACTTC. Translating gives CASSSVAGGSETQYF. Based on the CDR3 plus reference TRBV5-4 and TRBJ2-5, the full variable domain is ETGVTQSPTHLIKTRGQQVTLRCSSQSGHNTVSWYQQALGQGPQFIFQYYREEENGRGNFPPRFSGLQFPNYSSELNVNALELDDSALYLCASSSVAGGSETQYFGPGTRLLVL.

The CDR3 DNA reads TGTGCCAGCAGCTGGCGCACGGGACTAGCAGTTTACAATGAGCAGTTCTTC. Its translation is CASSWRTGLAVYNEQFF. The V gene is TRBV5-5, the J gene TRBJ2-1, with 9 bases fitting TRBD2. The length of the CDR3 is 17 residues. Germline lookup yields CDR1 SGHKS and CDR2 YYEKEE (reference sequence). V lost 3 bases to trimming and J lost 4 bases; unmatched junction nucleotides: 11.

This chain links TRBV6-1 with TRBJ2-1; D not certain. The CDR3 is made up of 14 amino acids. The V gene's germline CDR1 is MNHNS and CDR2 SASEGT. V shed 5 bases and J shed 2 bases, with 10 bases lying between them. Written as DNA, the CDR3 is TGTGCCAGCAGTCTTTTGACTGCCTACAATGAGCAGTTCTTC. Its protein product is CASSLLTAYNEQFF.